This T cell receptor (beta chain) was sequenced for a study of technical replicates of blood from four donors. Libraries were prepared by immunoSEQ multiplex PCR; TCRdb keeps only in-frame clonotypes and omits some of them. Of approximately 13,000 clones in the sample, about 82% were seen once. The germline CDR1 and CDR2 sequences are SGDLS and YYNGEE. The CDR3 extends over 14 amino acids. V was trimmed by 0 bases and J by 1 base, leaving 7 bases between them. The sequenced material came from PBMCs. This chain connects TRBV9 to TRBJ2-5; D remains ambiguous. The receptor was derived from a human donor in good health. This CDR3 reads CASSVGAGQETQYF. The DNA of the CDR3 is TGTGCCAGCAGCGTAGGGGCAGGCCAAGAGACCCAGTACTTC. The full variable domain, rest sourced from reference TRBV9 and TRBJ2-5, is DSGVTQTPKHLITATGQRVTLRCSPRSGDLSVYWYQQSLDQGLQFLIQYYNGEERAKGNILERFSAQQFPDLHSELNLSSLELGDSALYFCASSVGAGQETQYFGPGTRLLVL.